What follows describes a single TCR beta chain. Its antigen is unidentified. TCR beta CDR3 sequences were amplified from RNA transcripts. TCR CDR3 underwent first-round RT-PCR with the HTBI primer set. TCRdb processed the multiplex PCR reads anew with MiXCR; each CDR3 protein has one entry. The table includes over 250,000 distinct CDR3 sequences, 12% to 15% detected once. This record comes from a study of T cells in Graves' hyperthyroidism and ophthalmopathy. CDR3 length equals 19 residues. The ends were cut back, 2 bases at V and 4 bases at J, with 23 bases in the middle. Germline V gene lookup returns CDR1 LNHDA and CDR2 SQIVND (reference sequence). Study-wide points: Among clonotypes expanded in thyroid above 0.001, most were also found in blood.

The V and J genes are TRBV19 and TRBJ2-2, with D perhaps TRBD1 or TRBD2 (5 bases each). The sample comprised blood. The source is a woman between 40 and 55 years old with Graves' ophthalmopathy. CDR3 region: CASSIYFRSGLPGTGELFF. DNA for the CDR3: TGTGCCAGTAGTATATATTTTCGATCGGGGCTTCCGGGCACCGGGGAGCTGTTTTTT. Full variable domain (rest looked up from reference TRBV19 and TRBJ2-2): DGGITQSPKYLFRKEGQNVTLSCEQNLNHDAMYWYRQDPGQGLRLIYYSQIVNDFQKGDIAEGYSVSREKKESFPLTVTSAQKNPTAFYLCASSIYFRSGLPGTGELFFGEGSRLTVL.